One sample yielded the 7 T cell receptor beta chains listed below, sequenced in a study of T-cell reconstitution after alpha-beta-depleted transplantation in children. A library of TCRbeta sequences, prepared with unique molecular identifiers, was generated. One entry per CDR3 protein, called by TCRdb with MiXCR from the PCR reads. This sample carries over 100,000 distinct CDR3 sequences, roughly 7.2% of them seen once, and the ten largest clones take around 17%. The sequences come from PBMCs, collected before TCRalphabeta/CD19-depleted stem cell transplant. The receptors here all came from a boy younger than 10 with acute lymphoblastic leukemia, due to receive a stem cell transplant.

This clonotype was observed a handful of times. This chain links TRBV3-1 with TRBJ1-6; no clear D gene. V gave up 4 bases and J gave up 6 bases, with 10 bases separating them. This CDR3 is 14 amino acids long. Germline CDR1 and CDR2: LGHDT and YNNKEL (reference sequence). The CDR3 sequence: CASSRGQTNSPLHF. The CDR3 region has the DNA TGTGCCAGCAGCCGAGGGCAGACTAATTCACCCCTCCACTTT.

In its sample, this clonotype was seen a few times. This rearrangement joins TRBV7-9 to TRBJ2-2; D not certain. This CDR3 has 14 residues. CDR1 and CDR2 (germline): SEHNR, FQNEAQ (reference sequence). V lost 8 bases and J 1 base, leaving 11 bases between the germline ends. The CDR3 is CASPLGQNTGELFF. The CDR3 DNA reads as TGTGCCAGCCCTCTCGGCCAGAACACCGGGGAGCTGTTTTTT.

This clonotype was counted only a few times. The chain has TRBV2 and TRBJ2-3; the D call may be TRBD1 or TRBD2 (5 bases each). The CDR3 is made up of 13 amino acids. The ends were cut back, 11 bases at V and 1 base at J, with 13 bases in the middle. Germline V CDR1 and CDR2: SNHLY, FYNNEI. CDR3 sequence reads: CAGRDGGTDTQYF. CDR3 in DNA: TGTGCCGGCCGGGACGGTGGCACAGATACGCAGTATTTT.

The genes are TRBV4-3 and TRBJ2-6; D call uncertain. Between the trimmed V and J ends, which lost 3 bases and 2 bases, there was a span of 5 bases. CDR3 length equals 14 residues. CDR1 and CDR2 from the germline V gene are LGHNA and YSLEER. The CDR3 here is CASSQRTGANVLTF. The CDR3 coding sequence is TGCGCCAGCAGCCAGAGAACTGGGGCCAACGTCCTGACTTTC.

This clonotype has at least ten counts. The genes are TRBV5-1 and TRBJ1-3; TRBD1 aligns across 7 bases. Germline V CDR1 and CDR2: SGHRS, YFSETQ. V dropped 3 bases and J dropped 2; count of bases not matched to a gene: 8. The CDR3 covers 16 residues. The DNA of the CDR3 is TGCGCCAGCAGCTCGACGACAGGGTTCGCTGGAAACACCATATATTTT. This gives the protein CASSSTTGFAGNTIYF.

The rearrangement links TRBV6-2 or TRBV6-3 to TRBJ2-1; the match to TRBD2 covers 10 bases. This CDR3 is built from 17 residues. V trimming: 6 bases; J trimming: 4 bases; junction bases outside the gene matches: 12. Germline CDR1 reads MNHEY; CDR2 reads SVGEGT. This CDR3 is CASRPSSGGAAYNEQFF. CDR3 nucleotides: TGTGCCAGCAGACCGTCAAGCGGGGGGGCGGCATACAATGAGCAGTTCTTC.

This clonotype was seen only a few times. The chain uses TRBV7-2 and TRBJ2-3; perhaps TRBD2 as D (6 bases). With 0 bases removed from V and 8 bases from J, the gap between germline ends came to 15 bases. This CDR3 contains 15 residues. CDR1 is SGHTA, CDR2 FQGNSA, per germline. The CDR3 coding sequence is TGTGCCAGCAGCTTAGCGAGGACGGTCGGGGGTACGCAGTATTTT. Translation: CASSLARTVGGTQYF.